Listed below are T cell receptor beta chains from one sample, sequenced in a study of blood T cell repertoires in COVID-19. Profiling relied on immunoSEQ multiplex PCR, and the TCRdb table lists in-frame clones only, not all of them. The sample holds tens of thousands of clones; around nine tenths are singletons and the top ten take about 25%. Sequencing input: peripheral blood. The receptors derive from a man between 65 and 79 years old with COVID-19, enrolled during active disease. Both conserved end residues are part of each CDR3. The order of the fields is CDR3 length, clone size, V gene, D gene, J gene, CDR3 protein, CDR3 DNA. The D gene is left open where the match is weak. Clone size, where shown, is once, few, many, or a class for clones that have expanded.

>19|.|TRBV12-5|.|TRBJ1-5
CASGLSGHGGGSGSQPQHF
TGTGCTAGTGGTTTGTCTGGACACGGGGGAGGTTCGGGCTCTCAGCCCCAGCATTTT
>14|.|TRBV5-1|TRBD1|TRBJ1-2
CASSLQGGNYGYTF
TGCGCCAGCAGCTTACAGGGGGGTAACTATGGCTACACCTTC
>13|.|TRBV19|.|TRBJ1-2
CASTFYSRDGYTF
TGTGCCAGTACCTTCTACAGTCGTGATGGCTACACCTTC
>13|.|TRBV5-4|.|TRBJ1-1
CASFKGTPGVAFF
TGTGCCAGCTTTAAAGGGACCCCGGGGGTGGCTTTCTTT
>15|.|TRBV4-1|.|TRBJ1-2
CASSHLEGGAGGYTF
TGCGCCAGCAGCCATCTTGAGGGGGGGGCCGGCGGCTACACCTTC
>18|.|TRBV4-1|TRBD2|TRBJ2-3
CASSLGLARRFSTDTQYF
TGCGCCAGCAGCCTCGGACTAGCCCGACGTTTTAGCACAGATACGCAGTATTTT
>15|.|TRBV6-5|TRBD2|TRBJ2-1
CASSPWTSGSYEQFF
TGTGCCAGCAGCCCCTGGACTAGCGGGAGTTATGAGCAGTTCTTC
>12|once|TRBV5-4|.|TRBJ2-1
CASSYQVNEQFF
TGTGCCAGCAGCTATCAGGTTAATGAGCAGTTCTTC
>14|once|TRBV6-5|.|TRBJ2-1
CASSYSSRANEQFF
TGTGCCAGCAGTTACTCGAGCAGGGCCAATGAGCAGTTCTTC
>17|.|TRBV5-1|.|TRBJ2-4
CASSLAFGQTAKNIQYF
TGCGCCAGCAGCTTGGCCTTCGGACAGACGGCCAAAAACATTCAGTACTTC
>11|.|TRBV6-5|.|TRBJ2-3
CASTQADTQYF
TGTGCCAGTACACAGGCAGATACGCAGTATTTT
>13|.|TRBV13|.|TRBJ1-4
CASSLGRAEKLFF
TGTGCCAGCAGCTTAGGCAGGGCTGAAAAACTGTTTTTT
>17|.|TRBV7-2|.|TRBJ1-5
CASSLLGRASDNQPQHF
TGTGCCAGCAGCTTATTAGGGAGGGCAAGTGACAATCAGCCCCAGCATTTT
>13|.|TRBV6-5|.|TRBJ2-2
CATQLANTGELFF
TGTGCCACCCAACTAGCGAACACCGGGGAGCTGTTTTTT
>15|.|TRBV7-9|TRBD1|TRBJ1-2
CASSQGQGGNYGYTF
TGTGCCAGCAGCCAGGGACAGGGGGGAAACTATGGCTACACCTTC
>18|few|TRBV4-1|TRBD1|TRBJ1-2
CASSQDSKRQGTFYGYTF
TGCGCCAGCAGCCAAGATAGCAAGCGACAGGGCACTTTCTATGGCTACACCTTC
>15|.|TRBV27|.|TRBJ1-2
CASSPAVTAYYGYTF
TGTGCCAGCAGTCCAGCAGTGACAGCTTACTATGGCTACACCTTC
>12|.|TRBV29-1|.|TRBJ1-1
CSVAPGNTEAFF
TGCAGCGTTGCGCCGGGGAACACTGAAGCTTTCTTT
>15|.|TRBV27|.|TRBJ1-6
CASSPMTGYNSPLHF
TGTGCCAGCAGCCCAATGACAGGCTATAATTCACCCCTCCACTTT
>10|.|TRBV27|.|TRBJ2-1
CASGVNEQFF
TGTGCCAGCGGAGTCAATGAGCAGTTCTTC
>14|.|TRBV2|.|TRBJ1-2
CASRSTGGLGGYTF
TGTGCCAGCAGGAGCACCGGGGGGCTTGGGGGCTACACCTTC
>17|once|TRBV5-1|TRBD1|TRBJ1-1
CASSPRTGDRLNTEAFF
TGCGCCAGCAGCCCGCGGACAGGCGACCGGTTGAACACTGAAGCTTTCTTT
>12|.|TRBV7-2|.|TRBJ2-5
CASSVSGGTQYF
TGTGCCAGCAGCGTATCCGGGGGGACCCAGTACTTC
>15|.|TRBV4-1|.|TRBJ1-5
CASSHAPGGGQPQHF
TGCGCCAGCAGCCACGCCCCGGGGGGCGGTCAGCCCCAGCATTTT
>14|.|TRBV9|.|TRBJ2-1
CASARESSYNEQFF
TGTGCCAGCGCCCGGGAGAGCTCCTACAATGAGCAGTTCTTC
>13|.|TRBV12-3/TRBV12-4|TRBD1|TRBJ2-1
CASSWGQINEQFF
TGTGCCAGCAGCTGGGGACAGATCAATGAGCAGTTCTTC
>15|few|TRBV5-4|TRBD2|TRBJ2-7
CASSPGGGTSYEQYF
TGTGCCAGCAGCCCGGGGGGAGGAACCTCCTACGAGCAGTACTTC
>15|.|TRBV2|.|TRBJ1-5
CASSPLARLGQPQHF
TGTGCCAGCAGCCCCTTGGCGAGGCTCGGTCAGCCCCAGCATTTT
>14|.|TRBV6-5|TRBD1|TRBJ1-2
CASSSSRTGYGYTF
TGTGCCAGCAGCTCTTCCCGGACAGGCTATGGCTACACCTTC
>15|.|TRBV27|.|TRBJ1-4
CASSLSEGVVEKLFF
TGTGCCAGCAGTTTATCGGAGGGAGTAGTGGAAAAACTGTTTTTT
>14|.|TRBV7-8|TRBD1|TRBJ1-6
CASSFQGGNSPLHF
TGTGCCAGCAGTTTTCAGGGGGGTAATTCACCCCTCCACTTT
>14|.|TRBV30|.|TRBJ1-5
CAWSSWEGDQPQHF
TGTGCCTGGAGTTCATGGGAGGGAGATCAGCCCCAGCATTTT